The 7 T cell receptor beta chains given below trace back to one sample, sequenced in a study of regulatory T cells in long-lasting Graves disease. Time point of the sample: newly diagnosed GD, antithyroid drugs for less than 3 months. PBMCs provided the RNA from which the TCR library was made. The authors built TCR beta libraries using iRepertoire HTBI primers and Arm-PCR of CDR3 regions. A single record per CDR3 protein comes from TCRdb applying MiXCR to the multiplex PCR reads. Of around 470,000 distinct CDR3 sequences in the sample, around 13% were seen once. These data were also filed under a second study, of T cells in Graves' hyperthyroidism and ophthalmopathy.

The material sequenced was peripheral blood mononuclear cells (PBMCs), taken at new diagnosis, from a patient treated with antithyroid drugs. Receptor source: a woman aged 45-65 years with Graves disease.

The chain recombines TRBV5-1 with TRBJ2-7, with D perhaps matching TRBD1 (5 bases). The germline gives CDR1 SGHRS, CDR2 YFSETQ. CDR3 length equals 12 residues. Deletions cut 5 bases from V and 3 bases from J, with 9 bases between. DNA of the CDR3: TGCGCCAGCAGACAAACAGGCTACGAGCAGTACTTC. Amino acid sequence: CASRQTGYEQYF.

At least ten counts were recorded for this clonotype. The J gene is TRBJ2-5, the V gene TRBV3-1; the D gene is possibly TRBD1 (6 bases). The CDR3 extends over 15 amino acids. Germline CDR1 reads LGHDT; CDR2 reads YNNKEL (reference sequence). Trimming shortened V by 3 bases and J by 2 bases, and 13 bases separated the two germline ends. The CDR3 protein is CASSHGTHSQETQYF. CDR3 nucleotides: TGTGCCAGCAGCCATGGGACACATTCACAAGAGACCCAGTACTTC.

As concerns this clonotype: The junction and the germline gene differ at one end; a read error may be behind it. V gene TRBV20-1 combines with J gene TRBJ2-1; D is unresolved. The J call may be in error: the DNA end matches TRBJ2-5 better. This CDR3 is built from 11 residues. Germline V gene lookup returns CDR1 DFQATT and CDR2 SNEGSKA (reference sequence). As DNA, the CDR3 is TGCAGTGCTCCCCGTAAAGAGGCCCAGTACTTC. Its translation: CSAPRKEAQYF.

This clonotype turned up a few times. This chain joins TRBV27 and TRBJ2-1; 8 bases map to TRBD2. Germline values: CDR1 MNHEY, CDR2 SMNVEV (reference sequence). Trimming at V came to 0 bases and at J to 7 bases, leaving 2 bases not matched to a gene. The CDR3 loop spans 14 amino acids. The DNA of the CDR3 is TGTGCCAGCAGTTTATCTCTAGCGGGTAATGAGCAGTTCTTC. It is translated as CASSLSLAGNEQFF.

This clonotype was observed many times. The chain couples TRBV6-1 to TRBJ2-7; TRBD2 matches 10 bases. In germline, CDR1 is MNHNS, CDR2 SASEGT. Trimming at V came to 6 bases and at J to 1 base, leaving 6 bases not matched to a gene. CDR3 length: 15 amino acids. CDR3 in amino acids: CASSNLAGASYEQYF. In DNA, the CDR3 is TGTGCCAGCAGCAATCTAGCGGGAGCATCCTACGAGCAGTACTTC.

The chain recombines TRBV5-1 with TRBJ1-2; TRBD1 matches 7 bases. The CDR3 runs to 13 residues. V was clipped by 4 bases and J by 3 bases; unmatched bases: 3. Germline lookup yields CDR1 SGHRS and CDR2 YFSETQ. The CDR3 DNA sequence: TGCGCCAGCAGCACGACAGGGTACTATGGCTACACCTTC. Encoded protein: CASSTTGYYGYTF.

This clonotype was seen more than once but under ten times. A much bigger clone sits one base away, suggesting this may be a read error. The rearrangement links TRBV28 to TRBJ2-2; D may be TRBD2 (6 bases). The CDR3 covers 15 residues. Germline lookup yields CDR1 MDHEN and CDR2 SYDVKM. CDR3 bases: TGTGCCAGCAGCCTAGCTGCGGCGAACACCGGGGGGCTGTTTTTT. Its protein product is CASSLAAANTGGLFF.